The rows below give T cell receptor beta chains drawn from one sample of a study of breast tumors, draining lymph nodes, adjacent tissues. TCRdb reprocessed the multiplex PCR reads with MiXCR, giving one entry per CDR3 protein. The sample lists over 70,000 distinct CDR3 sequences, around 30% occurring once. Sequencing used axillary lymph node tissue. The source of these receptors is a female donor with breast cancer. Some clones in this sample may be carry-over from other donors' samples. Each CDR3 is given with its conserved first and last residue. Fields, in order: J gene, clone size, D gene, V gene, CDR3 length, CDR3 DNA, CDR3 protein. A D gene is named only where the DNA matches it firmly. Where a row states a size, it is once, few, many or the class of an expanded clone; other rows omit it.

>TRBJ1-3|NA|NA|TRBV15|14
TGTGCCACCAGCAGAGGTCAGACTGGAAACACCATATATTTT
CATSRGQTGNTIYF
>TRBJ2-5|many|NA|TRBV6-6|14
TGTGCCAGCAGGCCGACCAGCCTCCAAGAGACCCAGTACTTC
CASRPTSLQETQYF
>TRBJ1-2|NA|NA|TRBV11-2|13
TGTGCCAGCAGCTTAGACGGGGGGTCGGGCTACACCTTC
CASSLDGGSGYTF
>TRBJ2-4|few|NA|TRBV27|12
TGTGCCAGCAGTTTCAATGGGGGGACGGAGTACTTC
CASSFNGGTEYF
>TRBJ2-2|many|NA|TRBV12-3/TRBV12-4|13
TGTGCCAGCAGGCCCGGGAACACCGGGGAGCTGTTTTTT
CASRPGNTGELFF
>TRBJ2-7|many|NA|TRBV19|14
TGTGCCAGTAGTATCGATGGTTCAGTCTCTGAGCAGTACTTC
CASSIDGSVSEQYF
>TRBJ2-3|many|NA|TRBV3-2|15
TGTGCCAGATTACCGGGACTAGCGGGAGTAGATACGCAGTATTTT
CARLPGLAGVDTQYF
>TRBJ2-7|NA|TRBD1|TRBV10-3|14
TGTGCCATCAGTGGGACAGGAATCATCTACGAGCAGTACTTC
CAISGTGIIYEQYF
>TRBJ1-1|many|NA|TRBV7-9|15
TGTGCCAGCAGCTTATCGTCCAGGGGAAGAGGTGAAGCTTTCTTT
CASSLSSRGRGEAFF
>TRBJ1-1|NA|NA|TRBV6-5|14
TGTGCCAGCAGTCACAGAACCGTAGGGACTGAAGCTTTCTTT
CASSHRTVGTEAFF
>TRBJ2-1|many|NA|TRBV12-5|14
TGTGCTAGTTGTCCCCCAACAGGAAACAATGAGCAGTTCTTC
CASCPPTGNNEQFF
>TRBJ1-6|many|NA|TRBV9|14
TGTGCCAGCAGCGAACAGCTAACCAATTCACCCCTCCACTTT
CASSEQLTNSPLHF
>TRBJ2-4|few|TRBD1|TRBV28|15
TGTGCCAGCGGAGCGACAGGGGGCTTGGAGAACATTCAGTACTTC
CASGATGGLENIQYF
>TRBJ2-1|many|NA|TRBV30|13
TGTGCCTGGAACAGGGGGGGACACAATGAGCAGTTCTTC
CAWNRGGHNEQFF
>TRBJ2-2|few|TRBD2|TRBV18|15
TGTGCCAGCTCTGAGGGACTAGCGGGAACCAGGGAGCTGTTTTTT
CASSEGLAGTRELFF
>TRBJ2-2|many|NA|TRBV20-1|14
TGCAGTGCTGCCGCGGGTCGACGCACCGGGGAGCTGTTTTTT
CSAAAGRRTGELFF
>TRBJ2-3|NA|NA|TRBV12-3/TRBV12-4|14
TGTGCCAGCAGTACCAGGGGCGGGACAGATACGCAGTATTTT
CASSTRGGTDTQYF
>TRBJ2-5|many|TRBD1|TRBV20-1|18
TGCAGTGCTAGAGACCGATCCTTTCAGGGGGCGAGTGAAGAGACCCAGTACTTC
CSARDRSFQGASEETQYF
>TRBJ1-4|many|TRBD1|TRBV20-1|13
TGCAGTGCTCAGGGACAGCCAAATGAAAAACTGTTTTTT
CSAQGQPNEKLFF
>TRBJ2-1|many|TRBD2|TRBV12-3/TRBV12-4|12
TGTGCCAGCAGACCAACTAGCGGTGAGCAGTTCTTC
CASRPTSGEQFF
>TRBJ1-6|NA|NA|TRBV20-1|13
TGCAGTGCTAGAATGGTATCTAATTCACCCCTCCACTTT
CSARMVSNSPLHF
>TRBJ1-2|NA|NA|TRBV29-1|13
TGCAGCGCCTGGCAGGTAGAGTTCTATGGCTACACCTTC
CSAWQVEFYGYTF
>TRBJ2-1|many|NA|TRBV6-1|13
TGTGCCAGCATCGGGAGCTCCTACAATGAGCAGTTCTTC
CASIGSSYNEQFF
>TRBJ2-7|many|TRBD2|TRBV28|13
TGTGCCAGCGGGGCGGGAGGGCCGCCCGAGCAGTACTTC
CASGAGGPPEQYF
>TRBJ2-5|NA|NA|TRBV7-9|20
NA
CASSIYLCSAADGGGETQYF
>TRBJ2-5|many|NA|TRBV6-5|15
TGTGCCAGCAGTCACTCGACTAGTATACGAGAGACCCAGTACTTC
CASSHSTSIRETQYF
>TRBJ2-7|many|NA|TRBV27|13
TGTGCCGCCTCTAGTGGGGGTACCTACGAGCAGTACTTC
CAASSGGTYEQYF
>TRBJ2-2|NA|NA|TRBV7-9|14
TGCGCCAGCAGCGCAGATTTCGTTACCGGGGAGCTGTTTTTT
CASSADFVTGELFF
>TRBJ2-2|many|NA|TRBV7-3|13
TGTGCCAGCAGCAAGGGGTCCCCCGGGGAGCTGTTTTTT
CASSKGSPGELFF
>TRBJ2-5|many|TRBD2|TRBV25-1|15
TGTGCCAGCAGTGAAGCTGCGGGAGTAGGCCAGACCCAGTACTTC
CASSEAAGVGQTQYF
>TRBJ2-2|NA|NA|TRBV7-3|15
TGTGCCAGCAGCTTACTCGGGGGGAACACCGGGGAGCTGTTTTTT
CASSLLGGNTGELFF
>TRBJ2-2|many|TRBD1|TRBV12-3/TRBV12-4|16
TGTGCCAGCAGTTATCGACAGGGGGCGGGGGGCGGGGAGCTGTTTTTT
CASSYRQGAGGGELFF
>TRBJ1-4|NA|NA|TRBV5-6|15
TGTGCCAGCAGCGGGGGGGGTACCGGGCATGAAGAACTGTTTTTT
CASSGGGTGHEELFF
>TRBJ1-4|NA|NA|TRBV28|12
TGTGCCAGCAGCCGAGGGACGGAAAAACTGTTTTTT
CASSRGTEKLFF
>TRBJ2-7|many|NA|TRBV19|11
TGTGCCAGTAGCGCCGGGACGAGGCAGTACTTC
CASSAGTRQYF
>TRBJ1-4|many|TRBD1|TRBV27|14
TGTGCCAGCAGTCGGGACAGCCTTAATGAAAAACTGTTTTTT
CASSRDSLNEKLFF
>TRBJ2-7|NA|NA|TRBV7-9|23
NA
CASNNRDSWETQYFGGATYEQYF
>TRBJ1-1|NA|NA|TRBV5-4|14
TGTGCCAGCAGCTTGGATAGCCCCGACACTGAAGCTTTCTTT
CASSLDSPDTEAFF
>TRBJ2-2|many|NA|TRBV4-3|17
TGCGCCAGCAGCCAAGAGTCAGGGACATGGGTAACCGGGGAGCTGTTTTTT
CASSQESGTWVTGELFF
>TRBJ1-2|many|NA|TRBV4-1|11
TGCGCCAGCAGCCCAGGGGTTGGGTGGACCTTC
CASSPGVGWTF
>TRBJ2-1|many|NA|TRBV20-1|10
TGCAGTGTGTTAGCAAATGAGCAGTTCTTC
CSVLANEQFF
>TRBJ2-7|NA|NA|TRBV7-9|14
TGTGCCAGCAGCTTAGCCGCATGGGGTAACGAGCAGTACTTC
CASSLAAWGNEQYF
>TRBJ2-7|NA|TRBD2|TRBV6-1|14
TGTGCCAGCAGCCTTGAGAGCGGGGGATACGAGCAGTACTTC
CASSLESGGYEQYF
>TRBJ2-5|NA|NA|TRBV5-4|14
TGTGCCAGCAGCTTGGGGCCGGCCCAAGAGACCCAGTACTTC
CASSLGPAQETQYF
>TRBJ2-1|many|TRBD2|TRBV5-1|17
TGCGCCAGCAGCTCTCAACTAGCGGGAGTCAGCTACAATGAGCAGTTCTTC
CASSSQLAGVSYNEQFF
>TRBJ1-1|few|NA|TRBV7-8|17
TGTGCCAGCAGCCCCCGGGCGGTCGGGCCCGTGAACACTGAAGCTTTCTTT
CASSPRAVGPVNTEAFF